This paragraph reports one T cell receptor (beta chain). Its antigen is undetermined. The entry originates in a study of T cell responses to AZD1222 COVID-19 vaccine. Study-level points and caveats: The number of AZD1222 recipients seropositive at baseline was only five to seven. Regions left unmutated in variants are reportedly the target of nearly half of spike-specific TCRs.

Per germline, CDR1 SGHRS and CDR2 YFSETQ. V lost 2 bases to trimming and J lost 1 base; unmatched junction nucleotides: 3. CDR3 length: 15 amino acids. Method: immunoSEQ multiplex PCR; TCRdb's copy keeps in-frame clones and lacks some. In the table there are 140,000 to 150,000 clones, about 91% of which are singletons. The sequenced sample was peripheral blood, obtained on day 0 of AZD1222 vaccination. The V gene is TRBV5-1, the J gene TRBJ1-2; 9 bases fit TRBD1. This receptor was taken from an adult in good health. Here the CDR3 DNA reads TGCGCCAGCAGCTTCACAGGGGGCCTTAACTATGGCTACACCTTC. Translating gives CASSFTGGLNYGYTF.